One and the same sample provided the 17 T cell receptor beta chains below, sequenced in a study of T cells in Graves' hyperthyroidism and ophthalmopathy. The source material, RNA transcripts, was used to amplify TCR beta CDR3 regions. Researchers ran a first-round RT-PCR on the TCR CDR3 using the HTBI primer set. Using its own MiXCR run on the multiplex PCR reads, TCRdb lists one record per CDR3 protein. The sample holds hundreds of thousands of distinct CDR3 sequences; roughly 15% are singletons and the top ten take approximately 13%. Sequenced sample: blood. These receptor sequences come from a woman in her forties or fifties with Graves' ophthalmopathy.

This sequence joins TRBV12-3 or TRBV12-4 and TRBJ2-4, with D possibly TRBD1 on 6 matching bases. With 3 bases removed from V and 0 bases from J, the gap between germline ends came to 12 bases. The CDR3 is made up of 16 amino acids. CDR3 amino acids: CASSFAGVIAKNIQYF. CDR3 nucleotide sequence: TGTGCCAGCAGTTTCGCAGGGGTAATAGCCAAAAACATTCAGTACTTC.

In its sample, this clonotype was seen a few times. V gene TRBV12-3 or TRBV12-4 combines with J gene TRBJ2-2; weak D call: TRBD1 (6 bases). The germline V and J ends were trimmed by 5 bases and 6 bases, with 16 bases remaining between them. CDR3 length: 15 amino acids. The CDR3 region has the DNA TGTGCCAGCAGTCTACAGGGTACCCCCCCCGGGGAGCTGTTTTTT. This sequence encodes CASSLQGTPPGELFF.

In this sample, this clonotype turned up many times. V is TRBV27 and J is TRBJ2-1, with 13 nucleotides matching TRBD2. Trimming removed 6 bases from V and 5 bases from J; junction bases left unmatched: 10. The germline CDR1 and CDR2 sequences are MNHEY and SMNVEV (reference sequence). The CDR3 consists of 17 residues. The CDR3: CASSLLTSGRENNEQFF. The DNA for the CDR3 is TGTGCCAGCAGCCTCCTCACTAGCGGGAGGGAAAACAATGAGCAGTTCTTC.

In its sample, this clonotype was seen many times. The V and J genes are TRBV11-2 and TRBJ2-1; D is perhaps TRBD1 or TRBD2 (5 bases each). Germline CDR1 and CDR2: SGHAT and FQNNGV. The CDR3 sequence is 16 residues long. V lost 1 base to trimming and J lost 3 bases, with 13 bases between them. The CDR3 DNA follows: TGTGCCAGCAGCTTAGGGTCGGGGCGGAGCTACAATGAGCAGTTCTTC. Amino acid sequence: CASSLGSGRSYNEQFF. Based on the CDR3 plus reference TRBV11-2 and TRBJ2-1, the full variable domain is EAGVAQSPRYKIIEKRQSVAFWCNPISGHATLYWYQQILGQGPKLLIQFQNNGVVDDSQLPKDRFSAERLKGVDSTLKIQPAKLEDSAVYLCASSLGSGRSYNEQFFGPGTRLTVL.

At least ten counts were recorded for this clonotype. The V call is TRBV7-9, the J call TRBJ1-1; no reliable D call. The CDR3 sequence is 14 residues long. V was cut by 4 bases and J by 4 bases, with 13 bases left in between. CDR1 and CDR2 (germline): SEHNR, FQNEAQ (reference sequence). The CDR3 nucleotides read TGTGCCAGCAGCTCCTTACTAGAGGGCACTGAAGCTTTCTTT. Amino acids: CASSSLLEGTEAFF.

The chain couples TRBV6-2 or TRBV6-3 to TRBJ2-1; TRBD2 aligns across 7 bases. Germline V lookup: CDR1 MNHEY, CDR2 SVGEGT. The trim removed 6 bases at V and 2 bases at J, leaving 4 bases unmatched. CDR3 length: 14 residues. This chain's CDR3 is CASRVAGPYNEQFF. The CDR3 DNA reads as TGTGCCAGCAGAGTAGCGGGTCCCTACAATGAGCAGTTCTTC.

The gene calls are TRBV13 and TRBJ2-6, with D uncertain. CDR1 is PRHDT, CDR2 FYEKMQ, per germline (reference sequence). V was trimmed by 5 bases and J by 3 bases, leaving 11 bases between them. CDR3 size: 15 residues. The chain's CDR3 is CASSPLGRGANVLTF. The CDR3 nucleotides are TGTGCCAGCAGCCCCCTAGGTCGTGGGGCCAACGTCCTGACTTTC.

This clonotype was picked up many times. The rearrangement links TRBV7-3 to TRBJ2-7; 9 nucleotides match TRBD2. Germline assignment: CDR1 SGHTA and CDR2 FQGTGA. The ends lost 2 bases at V and 2 bases at J; junction bases unmatched: 4. The CDR3 contains 15 residues. CDR3 sequence: CASSLAAGGPYEQYF. CDR3 nucleotides: TGTGCCAGCAGCTTAGCTGCGGGAGGGCCCTACGAGCAGTACTTC.

This sequence joins TRBV28 and TRBJ2-1; 11 positions agree with TRBD2. CDR1 and CDR2 (germline): MDHEN, SYDVKM. The CDR3 has 16 residues. V lost 3 bases and J lost 6; bases outside the gene matches: 7. The CDR3 spells CASSLLSGLAANEQFF. In nucleotides, the CDR3 is TGTGCCAGCAGTTTGCTGTCGGGACTAGCGGCCAATGAGCAGTTCTTC.

This clonotype is a singleton in its sample. A single base separates this from a much larger clone, so it may be a read error. The V gene is TRBV2, the J gene TRBJ1-4, with 10 nucleotides matching TRBD1. The CDR3 extends over 14 amino acids. CDR1 is SNHLY, CDR2 FYNNEI, per germline. CDR3 sequence (DNA): TGTGCCAGCAGAGCCGGGACAGGGGATGAAAAACTGCTTTTT. It encodes CASRAGTGDEKLLF. Full variable domain (rest looked up from reference TRBV2 and TRBJ1-4): EPEVTQTPSHQVTQMGQEVILRCVPISNHLYFYWYRQILGQKVEFLVSFYNNEISEKSEIFDDQFSVERPDGSNFTLKIRSTKLEDSAMYFCASRAGTGDEKLLFGSGTQLSVL.

This clonotype has at least ten counts. V gene TRBV7-3 combines with J gene TRBJ2-1, with a tentative D call TRBD1 (5 bases). Germline CDR1 SGHTA, CDR2 FQGTGA. The CDR3 totals 13 residues. With 5 bases removed from V and 8 bases from J, the gap between germline ends came to 13 bases. CDR3 region: CASSHQGLDEQFF. For the CDR3, the DNA is TGTGCCAGCAGCCATCAGGGTTTGGATGAGCAGTTCTTC. Full variable domain (missing parts from reference TRBV7-3 and TRBJ2-1): GAGVSQTPSNKVTEKGKYVELRCDPISGHTALYWYRQSLGQGPEFLIYFQGTGAADDSGLPNDRFFAVRPEGSVSTLKIQRTERGDSAVYLCASSHQGLDEQFFGPGTRLTVL.

This clonotype was seen many times. This chain uses TRBV7-9 with TRBJ2-1, with 7 bases that match TRBD1. V shed 2 bases, J shed 4 bases, and the junction held 8 bases outside the gene matches. This CDR3 has 16 amino acids. CDR1 and CDR2 (germline): SEHNR, FQNEAQ (reference sequence). This CDR3 is CASSLSSGGIYNEQFF. The CDR3 DNA reads TGTGCCAGCAGCTTAAGCTCAGGGGGTATTTACAATGAGCAGTTCTTC.

Many counts were recorded for this clonotype. In nucleotides, the CDR3 is TGTGCCAGCGGTAAGGGGGGACAGTTCTACGAGCAGTACTTC. Its protein is CASGKGGQFYEQYF. The gene calls are TRBV12-3 or TRBV12-4 and TRBJ2-7; perhaps TRBD1 as D (7 bases). This CDR3 comprises 14 residues. The ends were cut back, 8 bases at V and 3 bases at J, with 17 bases in the middle.

This clonotype has ten or more counts. The rearrangement uses TRBV5-1 and TRBJ2-3, with 7 bases identical to TRBD2. The germline CDR1 and CDR2 sequences are SGHRS and YFSETQ. Trimming took 4 bases from V and 9 from J; bases not matched to a gene: 8. The CDR3 runs to 13 residues. CDR3 in DNA: TGCGCCAGCAGCCAGACTAGCCCCGGAACGCAGTATTTT. Amino acids: CASSQTSPGTQYF.

CDR3 nucleotides: TGTGCCAGCTGCCCCAGTAGGACCTTATCTAACTATGGCTACACCTTC. Its protein product is CASCPSRTLSNYGYTF. V and J are TRBV27 and TRBJ1-2; D call uncertain. The germline V gene has CDR1 MNHEY and CDR2 SMNVEV (reference sequence). Trimming pared 8 bases from V and 0 bases from J, leaving 19 bases between. The CDR3 is made up of 16 amino acids.

Many counts were recorded for this clonotype. V and J are TRBV12-3 or TRBV12-4 and TRBJ2-1; 9 bases align to TRBD2. V lost 7 bases, J lost 0 bases, and 13 bases stayed unmatched. CDR3 length equals 18 residues. Here the CDR3 DNA reads TGTGCCAGCACCACTATTATCCTTAGCGGGAGCTCCTACAATGAGCAGTTCTTC. Translated, it gives CASTTIILSGSSYNEQFF.

This clonotype was counted ten times or more. The gene calls are TRBV7-9 and TRBJ2-2; 14 nucleotides line up with TRBD2. Trimming at V came to 5 bases and at J to 5 bases, leaving 7 bases not matched to a gene. This CDR3 spans 17 amino acids. The germline gives CDR1 SEHNR, CDR2 FQNEAQ (reference sequence). CDR3 amino acids: CASSKGLAGVRTGELFF. In nucleotides, the CDR3 is TGTGCCAGCAGCAAGGGACTAGCGGGAGTTCGTACCGGGGAGCTGTTTTTT.